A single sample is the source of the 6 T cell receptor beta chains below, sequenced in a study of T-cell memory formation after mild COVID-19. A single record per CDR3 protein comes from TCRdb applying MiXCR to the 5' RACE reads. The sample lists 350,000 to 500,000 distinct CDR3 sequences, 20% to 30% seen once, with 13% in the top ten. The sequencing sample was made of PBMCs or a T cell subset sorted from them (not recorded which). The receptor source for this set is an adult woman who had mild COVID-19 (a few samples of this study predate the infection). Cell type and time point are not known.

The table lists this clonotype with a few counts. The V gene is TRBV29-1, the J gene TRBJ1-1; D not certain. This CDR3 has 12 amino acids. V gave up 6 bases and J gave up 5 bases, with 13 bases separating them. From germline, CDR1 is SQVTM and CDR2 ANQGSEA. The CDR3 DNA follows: TGCAGCGTGGACGGCGTGGGGACTGAAGCTTTCTTT. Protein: CSVDGVGTEAFF.

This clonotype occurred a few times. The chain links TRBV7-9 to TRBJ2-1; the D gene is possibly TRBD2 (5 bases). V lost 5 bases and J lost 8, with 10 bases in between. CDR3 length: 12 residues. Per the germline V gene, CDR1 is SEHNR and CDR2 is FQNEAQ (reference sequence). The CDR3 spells CASSVEGYEQFF. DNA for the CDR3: TGTGCCAGCAGCGTCGAGGGTTATGAGCAGTTCTTC.

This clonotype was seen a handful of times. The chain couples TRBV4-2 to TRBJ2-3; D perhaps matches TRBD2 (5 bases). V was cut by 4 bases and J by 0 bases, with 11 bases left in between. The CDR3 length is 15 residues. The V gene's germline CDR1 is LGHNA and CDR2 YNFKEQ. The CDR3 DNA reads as TGTGCCAGCAGCCGGGCCCCGGGGAGCACAGATACGCAGTATTTT. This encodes CASSRAPGSTDTQYF.

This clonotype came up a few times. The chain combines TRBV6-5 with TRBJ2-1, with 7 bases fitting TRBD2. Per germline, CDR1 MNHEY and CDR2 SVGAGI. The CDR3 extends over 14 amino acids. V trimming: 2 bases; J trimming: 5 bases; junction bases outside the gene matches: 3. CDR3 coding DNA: TGTGCCAGCAGTTACGTGGGAGGGAACAATGAGCAGTTCTTC. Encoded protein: CASSYVGGNNEQFF.

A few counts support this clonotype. This CDR3 is CSAHSGGGLYEQYF. As DNA, the CDR3 is TGCAGTGCCCATAGCGGGGGGGGACTCTACGAGCAGTACTTC. The chain is built from TRBV20-1 and TRBJ2-7, with TRBD2 identical over 11 bases. The CDR3 has 14 residues. The J segment lost 3 bases and the V segment lost 6 bases, leaving 7 bases of the junction unmatched. In germline, CDR1 is DFQATT, CDR2 SNEGSKA (reference sequence).

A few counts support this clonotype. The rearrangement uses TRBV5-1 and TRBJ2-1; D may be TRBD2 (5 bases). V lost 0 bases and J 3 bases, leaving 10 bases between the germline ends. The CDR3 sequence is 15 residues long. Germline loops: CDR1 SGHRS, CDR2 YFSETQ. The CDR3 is CASSLEGRGYNEQFF. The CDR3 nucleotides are TGCGCCAGCAGCTTGGAAGGGAGAGGCTACAATGAGCAGTTCTTC.